This passage covers 14 T cell receptor beta chains from one sample sequenced in a study of spatial heterogeneity in lung cancer. Specified time point: blood at routine non-recurrence follow-up after resection. MiXCR was run by TCRdb on the 5' RACE reads, yielding one entry per CDR3 protein. The sample holds 40,000 to 45,000 distinct CDR3 sequences; approximately 24% are singletons and the top ten take 6.5% to 9%. The sample in question was PBMCs, obtained at follow-up. All receptors come from a female donor with early-stage non-small cell lung cancer.

Comments on this clonotype: This clone may be a read error of a much larger clone one base away. This sequence joins TRBV7-8 and TRBJ1-5; D remains ambiguous. The length of the CDR3 is 13 residues. CDR1 and CDR2 from the germline V gene are SGHVS and FQNEAQ. The CDR3 nucleotides read TGTGCCAGCAGCCTCTCACACAATCGGCCCCAGCATTTT. This gives the protein CASSLSHNRPQHF.

This clonotype was seen more than once but under ten times. The V call is TRBV9, the J call TRBJ1-2; a weak D match, TRBD1 (6 bases). V gave up 0 bases and J gave up 4 bases, with 10 bases separating them. CDR3 size: 14 residues. The germline gives CDR1 SGDLS, CDR2 YYNGEE. The CDR3 nucleotides read TGTGCCAGCAGCGTAGGGGGGCTCGGCTATGGCTACACCTTC. Amino acid sequence: CASSVGGLGYGYTF.

Ten or more counts support this clonotype. The chain joins TRBV10-2 to TRBJ2-1; TRBD2 matches at 8 bases. V lost 5 bases to trimming and J lost 6 bases; unmatched junction nucleotides: 6. CDR1 and CDR2 from the germline V gene are WSHSY and SAAADI. The CDR3 has 14 amino acids. The CDR3 region is CASSLAGPANEQFF. The DNA of the CDR3 is TGCGCCAGCAGTCTAGCGGGTCCGGCCAATGAGCAGTTCTTC.

This clonotype appeared a few times. The chain links TRBV2 to TRBJ2-3; 10 bases are a match to TRBD2. Germline V gene data show CDR1 as SNHLY and CDR2 as FYNNEI. Trimming took 3 bases from V and 2 from J; bases not matched to a gene: 11. The CDR3 runs 18 residues. The CDR3 sequence is CASSDPQEAGGNTDTQYF. The CDR3 DNA follows: TGTGCCAGCAGTGATCCCCAAGAAGCGGGGGGGAACACAGATACGCAGTATTTT.

V usage is TRBV3-1 and J usage is TRBJ1-1, with no clear D. The V gene's germline CDR1 is LGHDT and CDR2 YNNKEL (reference sequence). The CDR3 has 13 amino acids. The V and J ends lost 7 bases and 4 bases respectively, with 13 bases between them. CDR3 DNA: TGTGCCAGCACCCGTAGTAGGGCCACTGAAGCTTTCTTT. This sequence encodes CASTRSRATEAFF.

This clonotype was observed a handful of times. This chain links TRBV18 with TRBJ2-3; 9 bases map to TRBD2. Looked up from germline, CDR1 is KGHSH and CDR2 is LQKENI. There are 16 residues in the CDR3. J gave up 4 bases and V 3 bases, and 8 bases lay outside the gene matches. The CDR3 loop reads CASSPLPSGAADTQYF. The CDR3, as DNA: TGTGCCAGCTCACCCCTCCCTAGCGGGGCCGCAGATACGCAGTATTTT.

In this sample, this clonotype turned up many times. The CDR3 bases are TGTGCCAGGGGGACTAGCGGGGCAGAGACCCAGTACTTC. This encodes CARGTSGAETQYF. V and J are TRBV21-1 and TRBJ2-5; no check of the table's D call, TRBD2, against the DNA was made. TRBV21-1 is a pseudogene segment. The CDR3 has 13 residues.

This chain uses TRBV7-3 with TRBJ1-2, with a weak D call TRBD1 (5 bases). The germline V gene encodes CDR1 SGHTA and CDR2 FQGTGA. V dropped 1 base and J dropped 4 bases, with 13 bases sitting between them. The CDR3 totals 15 residues. The CDR3 nucleotides are TGTGCCAGCAGCTTAAAGGGAGGGGAGAGCTATGGCTACACCTTC. It codes for CASSLKGGESYGYTF.

In nucleotides, the CDR3 is TGTGCCAGCAGCTTGGTGGCACAAACAGATACGCAGTATTTT. Its translation: CASSLVAQTDTQYF. V is TRBV5-4 and J is TRBJ2-3; D is undetermined. Germline V gene sequence: CDR1 SGHNT, CDR2 YYREEE (reference sequence). The germline V and J ends were trimmed by 0 bases and 3 bases, with 8 bases remaining between them. This CDR3 is 14 amino acids long.

The rearrangement uses TRBV5-1 and TRBJ2-3; 8 nucleotides line up with TRBD1. The V gene end was trimmed by 4 bases and the J gene end by 6 bases; junction bases not matched to a gene: 13. The CDR3 loop spans 16 amino acids. Germline V lookup: CDR1 SGHRS, CDR2 YFSETQ. The CDR3 DNA reads as TGCGCCAGCAGCCTCGCCGGGACAGGCGGTCCGGATACGCAGTATTTT. Residues: CASSLAGTGGPDTQYF.

V gene TRBV20-1 combines with J gene TRBJ1-2, with D unclear. Germline V lookup: CDR1 DFQATT, CDR2 SNEGSKA (reference sequence). V lost 6 bases, J lost 0 bases, and 11 bases lay in between. The CDR3 length is 13 residues. The chain's CDR3 is CSASQGSNYGYTF. Here the CDR3 DNA reads TGCAGTGCATCTCAAGGGTCTAACTATGGCTACACCTTC.

The V call is TRBV20-1, the J call TRBJ1-1, with a possible D match to TRBD1 (5 bases). This CDR3 has 13 residues. Trimming took off 6 bases at V and 2 bases at J, with 13 bases between the two ends. Germline assignment: CDR1 DFQATT and CDR2 SNEGSKA (reference sequence). CDR3 region: CSASRTPNTEAFF. Here the CDR3 DNA reads TGCAGTGCAAGCCGGACACCTAACACTGAAGCTTTCTTT.

This chain uses TRBV20-1 with TRBJ2-7; 9 bases line up with TRBD2. Per germline, CDR1 DFQATT and CDR2 SNEGSKA (reference sequence). V gave up 6 bases and J gave up 2 bases; unmatched junction bases: 8. This CDR3 comprises 14 residues. CDR3 sequence (DNA): TGCAGTGCCATTAGCGGGAGCCGCCCCTACGAGCAGTACTTC. Its translation: CSAISGSRPYEQYF.

This clonotype appeared many times. The J gene is TRBJ1-5, the V gene TRBV27, with unresolved D. V gave up 3 bases and J gave up 6 bases, with 9 bases separating them. The CDR3 sequence is 13 residues long. Germline assignment: CDR1 MNHEY and CDR2 SMNVEV (reference sequence). CDR3 bases: TGTGCCAGCAGTTTTTTGCCTAGTCAGCCCCAGCATTTT. Protein sequence: CASSFLPSQPQHF.